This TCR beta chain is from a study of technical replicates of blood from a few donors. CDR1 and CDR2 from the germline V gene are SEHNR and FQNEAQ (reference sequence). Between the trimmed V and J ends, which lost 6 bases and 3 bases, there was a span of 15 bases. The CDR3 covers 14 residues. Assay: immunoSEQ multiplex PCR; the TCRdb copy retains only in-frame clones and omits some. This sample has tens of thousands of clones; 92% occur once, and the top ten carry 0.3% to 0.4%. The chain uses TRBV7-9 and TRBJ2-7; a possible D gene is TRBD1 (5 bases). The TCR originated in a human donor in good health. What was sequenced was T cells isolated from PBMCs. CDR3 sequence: CASSYRGDSYEQYF. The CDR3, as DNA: TGTGCCAGCAGTTATAGAGGCGACAGCTACGAGCAGTACTTC. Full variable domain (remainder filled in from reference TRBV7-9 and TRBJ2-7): DTGVSQNPRHKITKRGQNVTFRCDPISEHNRLYWYRQTLGQGPEFLTYFQNEAQLEKSRLLSDRFSAERPKGSFSTLEIQRTEQGDSAMYLCASSYRGDSYEQYFGPGTRLTVT.